Below, 10 T cell receptor beta chains from the same sample are listed, as sequenced in a study of T cells in Graves' hyperthyroidism and ophthalmopathy. Amplified TCR beta CDR3 regions derived from RNA transcripts. With the HTBI primer set, the TCR CDR3 went through a first round of RT-PCR. One entry per CDR3 protein results from TCRdb running MiXCR on the multiplex PCR reads. Among 75,000 to 100,000 distinct CDR3 sequences listed, approximately 56% were seen once. Sequenced input: blood. These receptors were collected from a woman aged 40 to 49 with Graves' hyperthyroidism.

This clonotype was observed many times. This sequence joins TRBV19 and TRBJ2-7; D remains unclear. Germline lookup yields CDR1 LNHDA and CDR2 SQIVND (reference sequence). Trimming took off 4 bases at V and 0 bases at J, with 13 bases between the two ends. This CDR3 has 15 residues. The CDR3 nucleotides are TGTGCCAGTAGTAACTATCCGGAACCCTCCTACGAGCAGTACTTC. Translating gives CASSNYPEPSYEQYF.

Regarding this clonotype: This sequence may be a read error, since a much larger clone differs from it by one base. This is likely a read error, given that the CDR3 carries no conserved phenylalanine or tryptophan at its end. The CDR3 here is CSATRAGETQYL. The CDR3 DNA reads TGCAGTGCTACCAGGGCGGGGGAGACCCAGTACCTC. This chain joins TRBV20-1 and TRBJ2-5; the D gene is possibly TRBD2 (6 bases). Trimming pared 4 bases from V and 5 bases from J, leaving 11 bases between. Germline values: CDR1 DFQATT, CDR2 SNEGSKA (reference sequence). This CDR3 region has 12 residues.

This sequence joins TRBV10-3 and TRBJ1-3, with 9 bases matching TRBD1. The CDR3 has 15 amino acids. Germline loops: CDR1 ENHRY, CDR2 SYGVKD. The V gene end was trimmed by 4 bases and the J gene end by 8 bases; junction bases not matched to a gene: 9. Here the CDR3 reads CAISVPSGDRDTIYF. The CDR3 DNA sequence: TGTGCCATCAGTGTCCCTAGCGGGGACAGGGACACCATATATTTT.

The rearrangement uses TRBV7-2 and TRBJ1-6; TRBD1 is a possible D gene (6 bases). The CDR3 has 12 residues. The V gene's germline CDR1 is SGHTA and CDR2 FQGNSA. Between the trimmed V and J ends, which lost 8 bases and 10 bases, there was a span of 12 bases. CDR3 in amino acids: CASARGRSPLHF. The CDR3 DNA reads TGTGCCAGCGCTCGGGGGCGGTCACCCCTCCACTTT.

This clonotype appeared once. This could be a read error, since a much larger clone is one nucleotide away. This chain joins TRBV2 and TRBJ2-7; TRBD1 matches 7 bases. V was pared by 5 bases and J by 1 base, with 5 bases of the junction left unmatched. This CDR3 contains 14 residues. CDR1 is SNHLY and CDR2 is FYNNEI in the germline V gene. In nucleotides, the CDR3 is TGTGCCAGCAGTTCCCAGGGGGTTTCCTACGAGCAGTACTTC. Translation: CASSSQGVSYEQYF.

On this clonotype itself: Its ends do not fully match the called genes, so a read error is possible. The DNA of the CDR3 is TGTGCCAGCAGCCGACCTGGGCCTAACGAGCGGTACTTC. Its protein is CASSRPGPNERYF. V and J are TRBV2 and TRBJ2-7; no clear D gene. The V gene's germline CDR1 is SNHLY and CDR2 FYNNEI. This CDR3 is 13 amino acids long.

The chain carries TRBV24-1 and TRBJ1-5; D is unresolved. From germline, CDR1 is KGHDR and CDR2 SFDVKD. Trimming removed 6 bases at V and 6 bases at J, with 8 bases between. CDR3 length equals 12 residues. The chain's CDR3 is CATSNLSQPQHF. In DNA, the CDR3 is TGTGCCACCAGTAATCTGAGTCAGCCCCAGCATTTT.

This clonotype has a handful of counts. This chain uses TRBV20-1 with TRBJ1-2, with 10 bases aligning to TRBD1. CDR1 and CDR2 (germline): DFQATT, SNEGSKA (reference sequence). Trimming cost V 7 bases and J 7 bases; bases outside gene matches: 6. The CDR3 contains 12 residues. CDR3 sequence reads: CSEGQGPRGYTF. CDR3 sequence (DNA): TGCAGTGAGGGACAGGGGCCGCGTGGCTACACCTTC.

The chain uses TRBV20-1 and TRBJ1-1, with TRBD1 identical over 9 bases. This CDR3 contains 11 residues. The ends lost 6 bases at V and 11 bases at J; junction bases unmatched: 7. From germline, CDR1 is DFQATT and CDR2 SNEGSKA (reference sequence). CDR3 coding DNA: TGCAGTGCCTTAGGGGACAGGGTGGCTTTCTTT. It is translated as CSALGDRVAFF.

This clonotype was counted at least ten times. The V call is TRBV7-6, the J call TRBJ2-7, with D perhaps TRBD1 (5 bases). V was pared by 0 bases and J by 6 bases, with 12 bases between. CDR3 length: 14 amino acids. From germline, CDR1 is SGHVS and CDR2 FNYEAQ. CDR3 sequence reads: CASSLASGHSEQYF. The CDR3 DNA reads TGTGCCAGCAGCTTAGCTTCTGGACACAGCGAGCAGTACTTC.